Each of the 12 T cell receptor beta chains below was sequenced from the same sample in a study of cytomegalovirus exposure and HLA in healthy donors. PCR employed 60 Vbeta and 13 Jbeta primers. Sequenced by immunoSEQ multiplex PCR; TCRdb stores in-frame clones only, minus some. Of some 120,000 clones detected, roughly 63% appear once; the ten largest clones hold approximately 1.5%. The material sequenced was PBMCs. The receptors were gathered from a man aged 25-45 years in good health and CMV-seropositive.

The V gene is TRBV12-5, the J gene TRBJ2-2, with 8 bases that match TRBD2. The CDR3 is made up of 15 amino acids. The V gene's germline CDR1 is LGHNT and CDR2 FRNRAP. Germline trimming cut 6 bases from V and 1 base from J; bases unmatched to any gene: 4. CDR3 sequence reads: CASGTTSGNTGELFF. The CDR3 DNA is TGTGCTAGTGGAACAACTAGCGGGAACACCGGGGAGCTGTTTTTT.

CDR3 protein: CASSPFGLGEKLFF. CDR3 sequence (DNA): TGTGCCAGCAGCCCTTTTGGACTGGGAGAAAAACTGTTTTTT. The chain has TRBV5-5 and TRBJ1-4; D uncertain. The CDR3 totals 14 residues. Germline values: CDR1 SGHKS, CDR2 YYEKEE (reference sequence). Trimming removed 4 bases at V and 8 bases at J, with 15 bases between.

In its sample, this clone was seen once. The rearrangement links TRBV28 to TRBJ2-2; 11 nucleotides agree with TRBD2. The germline CDR1 and CDR2 sequences are MDHEN and SYDVKM. The CDR3 totals 18 residues. With V trimmed by 4 bases and J by 2 bases, 9 bases remained unmatched. The CDR3: CASSSTPGLADNTGELFF. DNA of the CDR3: TGTGCCAGCAGTTCGACCCCGGGACTAGCGGACAACACCGGGGAGCTGTTTTTT.

About this clone itself: The junction shows a germline mismatch at one end, possibly a read error. V and J are TRBV30 and TRBJ2-2, with D maybe TRBD2 (5 bases). CDR1 is GTSNPN, CDR2 SVGIG, per germline (reference sequence). This CDR3 is 18 amino acids long. The DNA for the CDR3 is TGTGCCTGGGATAAAGACGGCAGCACCCACCTGAACACCGGGGAGCCGTCTTTT. Its translation is CAWDKDGSTHLNTGEPSF.

V and J are TRBV10-1 and TRBJ2-1, with TRBD2 identical over 12 bases. Germline CDR1 is WNHNN and CDR2 is SYGVQD (reference sequence). CDR3 length: 15 amino acids. J lost 9 bases, V lost 3 bases, and 6 bases had no gene match. The CDR3 coding sequence is TGCGCCAGCAGTGAACTAGCGGGGGGAAGCGTTGAGCAGTTCTTC. It translates to CASSELAGGSVEQFF.

The V call is TRBV10-3, the J call TRBJ2-5; D may be TRBD2 (6 bases). The CDR3 runs 14 residues. The germline V gene encodes CDR1 ENHRY and CDR2 SYGVKD. V lost 3 bases, J lost 2 bases, and 10 bases lay in between. The CDR3 protein is CAISETGTQETQYF. Written as DNA, the CDR3 is TGTGCCATCAGTGAAACCGGGACTCAAGAGACCCAGTACTTC.

This clone was recorded a few times. V gene TRBV27 combines with J gene TRBJ2-5, with D perhaps TRBD1 (5 bases). CDR3 size: 15 residues. Deletions cut 4 bases from V and 6 bases from J, with 18 bases between. CDR1 and CDR2 from the germline V gene are MNHEY and SMNVEV (reference sequence). The CDR3 DNA reads TGTGCCAGCAGTTCCCTTGGGCAGGGTAGGAAGACCCAGTACTTC. Residues: CASSSLGQGRKTQYF.

The CDR3 nucleotides read TGTGCCTGGAGTGTAGGGGGCAATCAGCCCCAGCATTTT. Its protein is CAWSVGGNQPQHF. The chain links TRBV30 to TRBJ1-5, with D possibly being TRBD1 (5 bases). The CDR3 consists of 13 residues. Trimming removed 0 bases from V and 2 bases from J, with 5 bases in between. Germline V gene sequence: CDR1 GTSNPN, CDR2 SVGIG (reference sequence).

The rearrangement links TRBV10-3 to TRBJ2-7; 10 bases line up with TRBD2. The CDR3 is made up of 18 amino acids. Trimming at V came to 4 bases and at J to 3 bases, leaving 15 bases not matched to a gene. Germline assignment: CDR1 ENHRY and CDR2 SYGVKD. In DNA form, the CDR3 reads TGTGCCATCAGTGCCGTGATGTCATCTAGCGGGAGTCTCTACGAGCAGTACTTC. Residues: CAISAVMSSSGSLYEQYF.

Here the CDR3 reads CASSANYEQYF. The DNA for the CDR3 is TGTGCCAGCAGTGCCAACTACGAGCAGTACTTC. The J gene is TRBJ2-5, the V gene TRBV2, with D hard to call. The tail of the sequence fits TRBJ2-7 better, so the J call may be wrong. The CDR3 contains 11 residues. From germline, CDR1 is SNHLY and CDR2 FYNNEI.

The rearrangement links TRBV27 to TRBJ2-7; a possible D gene is TRBD2 (6 bases). The CDR3 runs to 13 residues. The germline V gene has CDR1 MNHEY and CDR2 SMNVEV (reference sequence). The germline V and J ends were trimmed by 6 bases and 9 bases, with 18 bases remaining between them. CDR3 protein: CASRFIGGSGQYF. CDR3 sequence (DNA): TGTGCCAGCAGGTTTATCGGAGGGTCTGGGCAGTACTTC.

The V and J genes are TRBV4-2 and TRBJ2-7; TRBD1 matches at 8 bases. The germline gives CDR1 LGHNA, CDR2 YNFKEQ. This CDR3 has 15 residues. The J segment lost 5 bases and the V segment lost 3 bases, leaving 9 bases of the junction unmatched. The CDR3 DNA follows: TGTGCCAGCAGCCAGGCCGAGTCAGGGGGCGACGAGCAGTACTTC. Its protein product is CASSQAESGGDEQYF.